This T cell receptor (beta chain) was found in a study of brain T cells in children with intractable seizures. V was pared by 2 bases and J by 0 bases, with 11 bases between. Per germline, CDR1 MDHEN and CDR2 SYDVKM. The CDR3 runs 15 residues. The repertoire was sequenced with immunoSEQ multiplex PCR; TCRdb's copy has only in-frame clones and lacks some. Of about 120,000 clones in the sample, approximately 94% were seen once. Note on this clone: Its specificity is not known.

Notes on the study in general: Pre- and post-surgery blood differed in depth, so pre-surgery absences may be undersampling. Patients' HCMV serostatus was unknown; virus specificity rests on CDR3 similarity alone.

Sequencing was limited to surgery cases with top T cell transcript signatures in brain tissue. The rearrangement uses TRBV28 and TRBJ2-7, with D possibly matching TRBD1 (6 bases). This receptor was taken from a boy in the first two years of life with hemimegalencephaly and intractable seizures. The sample in question was peripheral blood, obtained at surgery. The CDR3 DNA sequence: TGTGCCAGCAGTTTAAGGGACACGCCCTCCTACGAGCAGTACTTC. Translated, it gives CASSLRDTPSYEQYF.